This is a list of T cell receptor beta chains from one sample in a study of identical twins. TCRdb re-called the 5' RACE reads through MiXCR, storing one row per CDR3 protein. The sample records about 700,000 distinct CDR3 sequences, less than 10% being singletons. The data also belong to a second study, concerning yellow fever vaccine responses in identical twins.

Sequencing used PBMCs. The receptors were gathered from a woman younger than 35 in good health. Each CDR3 is given with its conserved first and last residue. The order of the fields is J gene, V gene, clone size, D gene, CDR3 protein, CDR3 DNA. The D gene is left open where the match is weak. The size entry is marked missing in some rows and otherwise reads once, few, many or a size class.

>TRBJ2-1|TRBV20-1|many|TRBD2
CSADGAGVGNEQFF
TGCAGTGCTGACGGGGCGGGAGTGGGGAATGAGCAGTTCTTC
>TRBJ2-1|TRBV6-2/TRBV6-3|few|NA
CASVGSGALREQFF
TGTGCCAGCGTAGGGTCGGGGGCGCTTCGGGAGCAGTTCTTC
>TRBJ2-7|TRBV5-1|NA|NA
CASSFGTDSYEQYF
TGCGCCAGCAGCTTCGGGACCGACTCCTACGAGCAGTACTTC
>TRBJ2-1|TRBV6-4|many|TRBD2
CASSPSSGLAGGWHYNEQFF
TGTGCCAGCAGTCCGTCGTCGGGACTAGCGGGAGGGTGGCATTACAATGAGCAGTTCTTC
>TRBJ1-5|TRBV21-1|few|NA
CASTHAGGYSNQPQHF
TGTGCCAGCACCCACGCGGGTGGTTATAGCAATCAGCCCCAGCATTTT
>TRBJ2-3|TRBV10-3|few|TRBD2
CAISGPGRGGSTDTQYF
TGTGCCATCAGCGGCCCCGGGCGGGGGGGTAGCACAGATACGCAGTATTTT
>TRBJ2-1|TRBV20-1|many|NA
CSADMSIINEQFF
TGCAGTGCCGATATGTCCATTATCAATGAGCAGTTCTTC
>TRBJ2-7|TRBV4-3|few|TRBD2
CASSHGAGTSGYEQYF
TGCGCCAGCAGCCATGGAGCCGGGACTAGCGGTTACGAGCAGTACTTC
>TRBJ2-1|TRBV29-1|few|TRBD2
CSVEGLAGDSYNEQFF
TGCAGCGTTGAGGGACTAGCGGGAGATTCTTACAATGAGCAGTTCTTC
>TRBJ1-2|TRBV4-1|NA|TRBD1
CASSHLQGAYDYGYTF
TGCGCCAGCAGTCATCTGCAGGGGGCTTACGACTATGGCTACACCTTC
>TRBJ2-7|TRBV27|few|NA
CASSPEGGARRYEQYF
TGTGCCAGCAGCCCCGAAGGGGGAGCGCGCCGCTACGAGCAGTACTTC
>TRBJ1-4|TRBV29-1|many|NA
CSVDLGGDLDEKLFF
TGCAGCGTTGATCTCGGGGGGGATCTAGACGAAAAACTGTTTTTT
>TRBJ2-5|TRBV12-3/TRBV12-4|NA|NA
CASSPRKGGPGETQYF
TGTGCCAGCAGCCCCCGGAAAGGGGGGCCGGGAGAGACCCAGTACTTC
>TRBJ2-4|TRBV11-1|NA|TRBD1
CASSLLHPGDRNYIQYF
TGTGCCAGCAGCTTATTACACCCCGGGGACAGGAATTACATTCAGTACTTC
>TRBJ2-1|TRBV10-3|NA|TRBD2
CAISERKSGGNNEQFF
TGTGCCATCAGTGAGAGGAAAAGCGGGGGGAACAATGAGCAGTTCTTC
>TRBJ2-5|TRBV11-2|few|TRBD1
CASSYGTGETQYF
TGTGCCAGCAGCTACGGGACAGGGGAGACCCAGTACTTC
>TRBJ2-1|TRBV5-1|few|NA
CASSSDLYESSYNEQFF
TGCGCCAGCAGCTCAGATCTTTATGAAAGCTCCTACAATGAGCAGTTCTTC
>TRBJ2-3|TRBV20-1|NA|NA
CSALRSDTQYF
TGCAGTGCTCTTAGATCAGATACGCAGTATTTT